The 8 T cell receptor beta chains reported below all come from one sample, sequenced in a study of control samples from healthy donors and cancer patients. Measured with immunoSEQ multiplex PCR; TCRdb has only the in-frame clones, and not every one. The sample lists 85,000 to 110,000 clones, about 89% occurring once. The sequencing input was PBMCs. The receptors here all came from a man between 60 and 75 years old with lung cancer.

This rearrangement joins TRBV7-2 to TRBJ2-6, with D perhaps matching TRBD1 (6 bases). Germline V gene lookup returns CDR1 SGHTA and CDR2 FQGNSA. V was shortened by 0 bases and J by 3 bases, with 21 bases between the two germline ends. This CDR3 is 20 amino acids long. The CDR3 DNA reads as TGTGCCAGCAGCTTAGCGGGACAACCCGCAATCGGGTTTGGGGCCAACGTCCTGACTTTC. Its protein product is CASSLAGQPAIGFGANVLTF.

In regard to this clone: Other DNA sequences in this sample translate to the same CDR3. The J gene is TRBJ2-2, the V gene TRBV18, with a possible D match to TRBD2 (6 bases). The CDR3 length is 14 residues. CDR1 and CDR2 from the germline V gene are KGHSH and LQKENI. Trimming pared 3 bases from V and 4 bases from J, leaving 9 bases between. CDR3 sequence (DNA): TGTGCCAGCTCACCTTCCGGGGGCACCGGGGAGCTGTTTTTT. It yields the protein CASSPSGGTGELFF.

The chain carries TRBV15 and TRBJ1-5; 7 bases map to TRBD1. CDR1 is LNHNV and CDR2 is YYDKDF in the germline V gene (reference sequence). The CDR3 loop spans 15 amino acids. J gave up 6 bases and V 0 bases, and 5 bases lay outside the gene matches. The CDR3 protein is CATSRDQGVGQPQHF. CDR3 nucleotide sequence: TGTGCCACCAGCAGAGACCAGGGGGTAGGTCAGCCCCAGCATTTT. The entire variable domain, with the rest obtained from reference TRBV15 and TRBJ1-5, is as follows: DAMVIQNPRYQVTQFGKPVTLSCSQTLNHNVMYWYQQKSSQAPKLLFHYYDKDFNNEADTPDNFQSRRPNTSFCFLDIRSPGLGDTAMYLCATSRDQGVGQPQHFGDGTRLSIL.

This sequence joins TRBV30 and TRBJ2-3; D is ambiguous. V dropped 3 bases and J dropped 10 bases, with 17 bases sitting between them. CDR1 and CDR2 from the germline V gene are GTSNPN and SVGIG (reference sequence). CDR3 length equals 13 residues. The CDR3 spells CAWSSVVRIAQYF. The CDR3 region has the DNA TGTGCCTGGAGCTCCGTCGTGCGGATTGCGCAGTATTTT.

The CDR3 DNA follows: TGTGCCAGCTCAGACAGGGTTGCGGCCAAAAACATTCAGTACTTC. It yields the protein CASSDRVAAKNIQYF. The rearrangement uses TRBV18 and TRBJ2-4, with 7 bases lining up with TRBD1. CDR1 and CDR2 from the germline V gene are KGHSH and LQKENI. The CDR3 spans 15 residues. V dropped 5 bases and J dropped 1; count of bases not matched to a gene: 5.

The chain employs TRBV10-1 and TRBJ2-1; TRBD1 matches at 9 bases. V dropped 6 bases and J dropped 6; count of bases not matched to a gene: 3. Germline CDR1 and CDR2: WNHNN and SYGVQD (reference sequence). The CDR3 has 13 residues. As DNA, the CDR3 is TGCGCCAGCAGGGGACAGGGAGTCAATGAGCAGTTCTTC. Translated, it gives CASRGQGVNEQFF.

Here the CDR3 DNA reads TGTGCCTGGAGTGGATTTGGGGGCTATGGCTACACCTTC. Protein sequence: CAWSGFGGYGYTF. The chain joins TRBV30 to TRBJ1-2; possibly TRBD1 for D (5 bases). Deletions cut 1 base from V and 4 bases from J, with 10 bases between. Germline values: CDR1 GTSNPN, CDR2 SVGIG (reference sequence). This CDR3 spans 13 amino acids.

The V call is TRBV7-9, the J call TRBJ1-1, with unresolved D. The CDR3 is made up of 15 amino acids. The V and J ends lost 4 bases and 1 base respectively, with 13 bases between them. CDR1 is SEHNR and CDR2 is FQNEAQ in the germline V gene (reference sequence). In DNA, the CDR3 is TGTGCCAGCAGCTCCCATTCGGGGAAGAACACTGAAGCTTTCTTT. Translation gives CASSSHSGKNTEAFF.